A single sample gave rise to the 26 T cell receptor beta chains below, sequenced in a study of T cells in localized non-small cell lung cancer. Data came from immunoSEQ multiplex PCR; TCRdb stores just in-frame clones and leaves some out. This table has tens of thousands of clones, approximately 84% appearing once. The material sequenced was peripheral blood, taken before any cancer treatment. The receptor set was obtained from a female donor aged 60 or older with stage I lung adenocarcinoma.

The sample holds one count of this clone. J is TRBJ2-1 and V is TRBV14; 7 nucleotides match TRBD1. The V gene end was trimmed by 4 bases and the J gene end by 1 base; junction bases not matched to a gene: 4. CDR3 length: 15 residues. In germline, CDR1 is SGHDN, CDR2 FVKESK. Here the CDR3 reads CASSPGQSSYNEQFF. The CDR3 region has the DNA TGTGCCAGCAGCCCGGGACAGAGTTCCTACAATGAGCAGTTCTTC.

The chain links TRBV5-1 to TRBJ2-1; 9 nucleotides line up with TRBD1. Germline CDR1 SGHRS, CDR2 YFSETQ. CDR3 length: 14 amino acids. The V gene end was trimmed by 1 base and the J gene end by 10 bases; junction bases not matched to a gene: 6. CDR3 region: CASSLNRGREEQFF. CDR3 bases: TGCGCCAGCAGCTTGAACAGGGGGCGCGAGGAGCAGTTCTTC.

The chain uses TRBV7-8 and TRBJ2-3; D unresolved. V lost 5 bases and J lost 3, with 9 bases in between. The length of the CDR3 is 13 residues. CDR1 SGHVS and CDR2 FQNEAQ come from the germline V gene. CDR3 nucleotides: TGTGCCAGCAGCCAGGTTGGGACAGATACGCAGTATTTT. Amino acid sequence: CASSQVGTDTQYF.

The chain recombines TRBV5-1 with TRBJ2-5; 9 bases agree with TRBD1. Trimming took 4 bases from V and 5 from J; bases not matched to a gene: 12. CDR3 size: 16 residues. Germline values: CDR1 SGHRS, CDR2 YFSETQ. The CDR3 region is CASSHTGQGSLETQYF. Written as DNA, the CDR3 is TGCGCCAGCAGCCACACGGGACAGGGTTCCTTGGAGACCCAGTACTTC. The full variable domain, in which reference TRBV5-1 and TRBJ2-5 provide the parts outside the CDR3, is KAGVTQTPRYLIKTRGQQVTLSCSPISGHRSVSWYQQTPGQGLQFLFEYFSETQRNKGNFPGRFSGRQFSNSRSEMNVSTLELGDSALYLCASSHTGQGSLETQYFGPGTRLLVL.

The chain carries TRBV15 and TRBJ2-1; D possibly matches TRBD1 or TRBD2 (6 bases each). Germline lookup yields CDR1 LNHNV and CDR2 YYDKDF (reference sequence). This CDR3 has 16 residues. The V end was cut by 0 bases, the J end by 7 bases, with 16 bases between. CDR3 bases: TGTGCCACCAGCAGAGAAGGGGGGACGTACATGAATGAGCAGTTCTTC. Protein sequence: CATSREGGTYMNEQFF.

This chain uses TRBV11-3 with TRBJ2-7, with D tentatively TRBD1 or TRBD2 (5 bases each). CDR3 length: 15 amino acids. V lost 4 bases and J 6 bases, leaving 19 bases between the germline ends. Germline values: CDR1 SGHNT, CDR2 YENEEA. CDR3 nucleotides: TGTGCCAGCAGCTCTCAAAGAGGGGACCCCGGCGAGCAGTACTTC. Its translation is CASSSQRGDPGEQYF.

The J gene is TRBJ2-1, the V gene TRBV9; 11 bases map to TRBD2. Germline CDR1 and CDR2: SGDLS and YYNGEE. V dropped 3 bases and J dropped 4; count of bases not matched to a gene: 6. The CDR3 sequence is 16 residues long. The CDR3 nucleotides read TGTGCCAGCAGCGCAGGGACTAGCGGAGCGTACAATGAGCAGTTCTTC. The encoded protein is CASSAGTSGAYNEQFF. Combining the CDR3 with reference TRBV9 and TRBJ2-1 gives the whole variable domain DSGVTQTPKHLITATGQRVTLRCSPRSGDLSVYWYQQSLDQGLQFLIQYYNGEERAKGNILERFSAQQFPDLHSELNLSSLELGDSALYFCASSAGTSGAYNEQFFGPGTRLTVL.

The chain has TRBV6-1 and TRBJ2-3; tentative D call: TRBD2 (6 bases). The CDR3 sequence is 15 residues long. Germline-derived CDR1 and CDR2 are MNHNS and SASEGT. V gave up 0 bases and J gave up 2 bases, with 9 bases separating them. The CDR3 protein is CASSEATGDTDTQYF. The CDR3 DNA follows: TGTGCCAGCAGTGAAGCTACGGGGGACACAGATACGCAGTATTTT.

The chain links TRBV11-2 to TRBJ2-1, with TRBD2 matching 11 bases. V shed 1 base and J 10 bases; nucleotides not matched to a gene: 9. The CDR3 sequence is 16 residues long. Germline V gene data show CDR1 as SGHAT and CDR2 as FQNNGV. CDR3 bases: TGTGCCAGCAGCTTAGGGGCTAGCGGGAGGTCCGTGGAGCAGTTCTTC. Its translation: CASSLGASGRSVEQFF.

The chain couples TRBV28 to TRBJ2-7, with D perhaps matching TRBD1 or TRBD2 (5 bases each). CDR1 and CDR2 (germline): MDHEN, SYDVKM. This CDR3 is built from 15 residues. Trimming removed 5 bases at V and 2 bases at J, with 16 bases between. The CDR3 DNA follows: TGTGCCAGCAGTATAGGGACCGACGGTGCCTACGAGCAGTACTTC. This sequence encodes CASSIGTDGAYEQYF.

This clone was seen once. This chain uses TRBV9 with TRBJ2-1; no definite D call. Germline V lookup: CDR1 SGDLS, CDR2 YYNGEE. The CDR3 runs to 13 residues. Trimming pared 0 bases from V and 4 bases from J, leaving 5 bases between. CDR3: CASSVVPYNEQFF. DNA for the CDR3: TGTGCCAGCAGCGTAGTCCCTTACAATGAGCAGTTCTTC. The entire variable domain, with the rest obtained from reference TRBV9 and TRBJ2-1, is as follows: DSGVTQTPKHLITATGQRVTLRCSPRSGDLSVYWYQQSLDQGLQFLIQYYNGEERAKGNILERFSAQQFPDLHSELNLSSLELGDSALYFCASSVVPYNEQFFGPGTRLTVL.

This rearrangement joins TRBV10-3 to TRBJ1-1, with D possibly matching TRBD1 (5 bases). Germline-derived CDR1 and CDR2 are ENHRY and SYGVKD. The CDR3 sequence is 13 residues long. V lost 6 bases and J 1 base, leaving 9 bases between the germline ends. The CDR3: CAIRLTGNTEAFF. CDR3 nucleotide sequence: TGTGCCATCAGATTAACAGGGAACACTGAAGCTTTCTTT.

V and J are TRBV6-5 and TRBJ1-1; D call uncertain. V lost 5 bases, J lost 3 bases, and 16 bases lay in between. The germline CDR1 and CDR2 sequences are MNHEY and SVGAGI. The CDR3 has 15 amino acids. DNA for the CDR3: TGTGCCAGCAGTCCGGGTCCTAAAAGCCACACTGAAGCTTTCTTT. This encodes CASSPGPKSHTEAFF.

This clone was seen only once. The genes are TRBV5-6 and TRBJ1-1; no clear D. CDR3 size: 13 residues. Germline values: CDR1 SGHDT, CDR2 YYEEEE. Trimming took off 4 bases at V and 6 bases at J, with 13 bases between the two ends. The CDR3 DNA reads as TGTGCCAGCAGCCTACAATGGTCCCCTGAAGCTTTCTTT. Protein product: CASSLQWSPEAFF.

The chain carries TRBV5-1 and TRBJ2-1, with 8 bases fitting TRBD1. Germline CDR1 reads SGHRS; CDR2 reads YFSETQ. CDR3 length equals 14 residues. V was clipped by 4 bases and J by 6 bases; unmatched bases: 6. The CDR3 spells CASSIRDRSNEQFF. The CDR3 coding sequence is TGCGCCAGCAGCATCCGGGACAGGAGCAATGAGCAGTTCTTC.

The chain links TRBV6-1 to TRBJ1-1; D is unresolved. Germline loops: CDR1 MNHNS, CDR2 SASEGT. The ends were cut back, 2 bases at V and 11 bases at J, with 18 bases in the middle. The CDR3 spans 14 residues. The CDR3 loop is CASSEPGRAYVAFF. CDR3 coding DNA: TGTGCCAGCAGTGAACCCGGGAGGGCTTATGTGGCTTTCTTT.

The rearrangement uses TRBV5-4 and TRBJ2-1; no firm D call. This CDR3 contains 11 residues. The germline gives CDR1 SGHNT, CDR2 YYREEE (reference sequence). V lost 4 bases to trimming and J lost 8 bases, with 7 bases between them. CDR3 bases: TGTGCCAGCAGCCCCGGCGATGAGCAGTTCTTC. Its protein is CASSPGDEQFF.

The rearrangement links TRBV7-9 to TRBJ1-1; D perhaps matches TRBD1 (5 bases). CDR3 length equals 16 residues. Germline values: CDR1 SEHNR, CDR2 FQNEAQ (reference sequence). V shed 5 bases and J shed 0 bases, with 16 bases lying between them. This CDR3 reads CASSTKPGELNTEAFF. The CDR3, as DNA: TGTGCCAGCAGCACAAAACCGGGGGAACTGAACACTGAAGCTTTCTTT. The full variable domain, with the rest looked up from reference TRBV7-9 and TRBJ1-1, is DTGVSQNPRHKITKRGQNVTFRCDPISEHNRLYWYRQTLGQGPEFLTYFQNEAQLEKSRLLSDRFSAERPKGSFSTLEIQRTEQGDSAMYLCASSTKPGELNTEAFFGQGTRLTVV.

This chain joins TRBV7-2 and TRBJ2-1, with D unresolved. This CDR3 spans 12 amino acids. Germline V gene lookup returns CDR1 SGHTA and CDR2 FQGNSA. V was pared by 4 bases and J by 3 bases, with 4 bases between. In DNA form, the CDR3 reads TGTGCCAGCAGCTCTAACTACAATGAGCAGTTCTTC. Translation gives CASSSNYNEQFF.

The CDR3 protein is CASRAGTGKEETQYF. The CDR3 DNA is TGTGCCAGCAGAGCTGGGACAGGGAAGGAAGAGACCCAGTACTTC. The chain couples TRBV2 to TRBJ2-5, with 9 bases aligning to TRBD1. V gave up 6 bases and J gave up 3 bases; unmatched junction bases: 8. The CDR3 is 15 amino acids. CDR1 and CDR2 (germline): SNHLY, FYNNEI.

This CDR3 is CASSESLSLPNYGYTF. The CDR3 bases are TGTGCCAGCAGTGAAAGCCTAAGCCTACCTAACTATGGCTACACCTTC. This chain connects TRBV6-1 to TRBJ1-2; D is ambiguous. CDR1 is MNHNS, CDR2 SASEGT, per germline. The V end lost 2 bases, the J end lost 0 bases, and 13 bases lay between the germline ends. CDR3 length: 16 amino acids.

V and J are TRBV5-1 and TRBJ1-1; no definite D call. V gave up 1 base and J gave up 0 bases, with 19 bases separating them. The CDR3 length is 18 residues. The germline V gene has CDR1 SGHRS and CDR2 YFSETQ. Written as DNA, the CDR3 is TGCGCCAGCAGCTTGAGGTTGGGCTCGGGCAGACTGAACACTGAAGCTTTCTTT. It is translated as CASSLRLGSGRLNTEAFF.

The chain combines TRBV7-9 with TRBJ2-2; possibly TRBD2 for D (6 bases). CDR3 length: 13 amino acids. Trimming pared 4 bases from V and 6 bases from J, leaving 9 bases between. Germline V gives CDR1 SEHNR, CDR2 FQNEAQ (reference sequence). This chain's CDR3 is CASSSPGAGELFF. The CDR3 DNA reads as TGTGCCAGCAGCTCCCCGGGGGCCGGGGAGCTGTTTTTT.

The chain uses TRBV15 and TRBJ2-6, with D unclear. CDR1 LNHNV and CDR2 YYDKDF come from the germline V gene (reference sequence). V lost 5 bases and J 1 base, leaving 12 bases between the germline ends. The CDR3 totals 16 residues. The CDR3 sequence is CATSARIVSGANVLTF. Written as DNA, the CDR3 is TGTGCCACCAGCGCAAGAATAGTATCTGGGGCCAACGTCCTGACTTTC.

The chain uses TRBV7-9 and TRBJ2-7; 8 nucleotides line up with TRBD1. Germline V gives CDR1 SEHNR, CDR2 FQNEAQ (reference sequence). The CDR3 has 13 residues. J was trimmed by 6 bases and V by 5 bases; bases with no gene match: 6. For the CDR3, the DNA is TGTGCCAGCAGCCGGACAGGGTCTGGCGAGCAGTACTTC. Protein product: CASSRTGSGEQYF.

The chain has TRBV2 and TRBJ2-5; possible D gene TRBD1, 5 bases. The length of the CDR3 is 14 residues. V was clipped by 6 bases and J by 0 bases, with 11 bases between them. Germline V gives CDR1 SNHLY, CDR2 FYNNEI. The CDR3 nucleotides are TGTGCCAGCAGGCTCAGGGTGTACCAAGAGACCCAGTACTTC. Encoded protein: CASRLRVYQETQYF.